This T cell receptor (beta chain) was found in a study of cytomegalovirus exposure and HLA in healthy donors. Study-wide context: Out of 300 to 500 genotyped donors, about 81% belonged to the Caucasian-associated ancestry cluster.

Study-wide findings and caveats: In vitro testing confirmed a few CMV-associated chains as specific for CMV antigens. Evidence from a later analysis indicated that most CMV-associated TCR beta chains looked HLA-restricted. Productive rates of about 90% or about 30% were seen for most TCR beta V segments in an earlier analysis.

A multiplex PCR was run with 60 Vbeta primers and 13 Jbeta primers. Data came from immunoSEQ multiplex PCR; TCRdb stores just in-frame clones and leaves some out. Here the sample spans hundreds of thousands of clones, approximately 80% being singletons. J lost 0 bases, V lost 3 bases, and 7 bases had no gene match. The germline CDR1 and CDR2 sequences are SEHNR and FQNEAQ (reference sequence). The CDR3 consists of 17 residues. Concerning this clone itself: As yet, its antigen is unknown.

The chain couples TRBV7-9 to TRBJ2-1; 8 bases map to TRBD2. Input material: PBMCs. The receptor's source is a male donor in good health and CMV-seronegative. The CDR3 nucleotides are TGTGCCAGCAGCTTTTCGACTAGCGCGAGCTCCTACAATGAGCAGTTCTTC. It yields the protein CASSFSTSASSYNEQFF.